The 20 T cell receptor beta chains reported below all come from one sample, sequenced in a study of CD8+ T cells in alopecia areata. After isolation, RNA underwent reverse transcription to generate cDNA as the sequencing template. Produced via immunoSEQ multiplex PCR; TCRdb's table is partial and in-frame only. The sample includes approximately 170,000 clones, 55% to 70% of them seen just once. Treatment here: oral pan-JAK inhibitor, 5-10 mg twice daily. The specimen was CD4+ T cells sorted from blood, collected at week 4, from a patient treated with tofacitinib. Receptor source: a human donor with alopecia areata.

In this sample, this clone turned up a few times. The rearrangement uses TRBV19 and TRBJ2-4; perhaps TRBD1 as D (6 bases). This CDR3 has 15 amino acids. V gave up 7 bases and J gave up 0 bases, with 13 bases separating them. Germline CDR1 LNHDA, CDR2 SQIVND (reference sequence). CDR3 amino acids: CASTSGQIAKNIQYF. The CDR3 nucleotides read TGTGCCAGTACCTCAGGACAGATAGCCAAAAACATTCAGTACTTC. The full variable domain, with the rest looked up from reference TRBV19 and TRBJ2-4, is DGGITQSPKYLFRKEGQNVTLSCEQNLNHDAMYWYRQDPGQGLRLIYYSQIVNDFQKGDIAEGYSVSREKKESFPLTVTSAQKNPTAFYLCASTSGQIAKNIQYFGAGTRLSVL.

The chain uses TRBV12-2 and TRBJ2-7; the D call in the table, TRBD2, was not verified against the DNA. TRBV12-2 has pseudogene status. The CDR3 extends over 12 amino acids. Written as DNA, the CDR3 is TGTGCAAGTCGCCAGTGGCCGGGAGGGAAGTACTTC. It codes for CASRQWPGGKYF.

This chain links TRBV10-3 with TRBJ1-2; D unclear. CDR1 is ENHRY, CDR2 SYGVKD, per germline. Trimming took off 11 bases at V and 7 bases at J, with 20 bases between the two ends. The CDR3 has 13 residues. The CDR3 region is CASQKEEGTGYTF. The CDR3 DNA reads TGTGCCTCCCAAAAAGAGGAGGGAACTGGCTACACCTTC.

V gene TRBV5-1 combines with J gene TRBJ2-7, with a tentative D call TRBD2 (6 bases). The CDR3 has 14 amino acids. Germline assignment: CDR1 SGHRS and CDR2 YFSETQ. V was trimmed by 2 bases and J by 5 bases, leaving 14 bases between them. The DNA for the CDR3 is TGCGCCAGCAGCTTAGGAGGGCCAGCAAACGAGCAGTACTTC. Translation: CASSLGGPANEQYF.

This rearrangement joins TRBV30 to TRBJ2-3, with D hard to call. Germline lookup yields CDR1 GTSNPN and CDR2 SVGIG (reference sequence). The length of the CDR3 is 12 residues. V gave up 1 base and J gave up 3 bases, with 5 bases separating them. The CDR3 DNA reads as TGTGCCTGGAGTGAACTAACAGATACGCAGTATTTT. This sequence encodes CAWSELTDTQYF.

The rearrangement links TRBV7-2 to TRBJ1-5; D remains unclear. Trimming took off 1 base at V and 6 bases at J, with 7 bases between the two ends. This CDR3 spans 13 amino acids. Germline V lookup: CDR1 SGHTA, CDR2 FQGNSA. CDR3 sequence (DNA): TGTGCCAGCAGCTTAGGATGGGTTCAGCCCCAGCATTTT. Translation: CASSLGWVQPQHF.

This clone was picked up a small number of times. This chain links TRBV7-8 with TRBJ2-4; D is ambiguous. The V end was cut by 1 base, the J end by 4 bases, with 8 bases between. Germline assignment: CDR1 SGHVS and CDR2 FQNEAQ. This CDR3 spans 14 amino acids. The CDR3 bases are TGTGCCAGCAGCTTAGAGGGCAGAAAAAACATTCAGTACTTC. This sequence encodes CASSLEGRKNIQYF.

CDR3 sequence: CSVGDLYEQYF. In nucleotides, the CDR3 is TGCAGCGTTGGAGACCTCTACGAGCAGTACTTC. V is TRBV29-1 and J is TRBJ2-7; D gene uncertain. V lost 4 bases and J lost 3, with 7 bases in between. CDR1 SQVTM and CDR2 ANQGSEA come from the germline V gene. This CDR3 has 11 residues.

This clone has more than one count but fewer than ten. The genes are TRBV30 and TRBJ2-4; 11 nucleotides line up with TRBD1. Germline lookup yields CDR1 GTSNPN and CDR2 SVGIG (reference sequence). V dropped 1 base and J dropped 7; count of bases not matched to a gene: 6. The CDR3 loop spans 15 amino acids. The CDR3 DNA sequence: TGTGCCTGGAGTGCGGACAGGGGGCGAGCGAACATTCAGTACTTC. As protein: CAWSADRGRANIQYF.

This clone showed up just a few times. The J gene is TRBJ2-1, the V gene TRBV2; possibly TRBD2 for D (6 bases). This CDR3 contains 15 residues. The V end was cut by 6 bases, the J end by 3 bases, with 15 bases between. Per the germline V gene, CDR1 is SNHLY and CDR2 is FYNNEI. CDR3 sequence: CASRFVGSIYNEQFF. The CDR3 DNA sequence: TGTGCCAGCAGGTTTGTCGGGAGCATCTACAATGAGCAGTTCTTC. Supplemented by reference TRBV2 and TRBJ2-1, the full variable domain reads EPEVTQTPSHQVTQMGQEVILRCVPISNHLYFYWYRQILGQKVEFLVSFYNNEISEKSEIFDDQFSVERPDGSNFTLKIRSTKLEDSAMYFCASRFVGSIYNEQFFGPGTRLTVL.

The genes are TRBV7-9 and TRBJ2-4, with 8 bases matching TRBD2. CDR1 SEHNR and CDR2 FQNEAQ come from the germline V gene (reference sequence). After removal of 4 bases from V and 7 bases from J, the junction contained 12 bases not matched to a gene. The CDR3 extends over 16 amino acids. In nucleotides, the CDR3 is TGTGCCAGCAGCTCCCTGGGGACTAGTGAATTGAACATTCAGTACTTC. This sequence encodes CASSSLGTSELNIQYF.

The gene calls are TRBV29-1 and TRBJ2-1; D possibly corresponds to TRBD1 (6 bases). Trimming left V 0 bases short and J 0 bases short, with 12 bases between. Germline loops: CDR1 SQVTM, CDR2 ANQGSEA. This CDR3 is 16 amino acids long. CDR3 sequence: CSVEDPGASSYNEQFF. The CDR3 bases are TGCAGCGTTGAAGATCCAGGGGCGAGCTCCTACAATGAGCAGTTCTTC.

The rearrangement joins TRBV29-1 to TRBJ2-7; D is undetermined. CDR3 length: 12 amino acids. In germline, CDR1 is SQVTM, CDR2 ANQGSEA. V lost 4 bases, J lost 0 bases, and 7 bases lay in between. The CDR3 nucleotides read TGCAGCGTTGTTGCTGGCTCCTACGAGCAGTACTTC. Translated, it gives CSVVAGSYEQYF.

This rearrangement joins TRBV7-2 to TRBJ2-7, with unresolved D. The CDR3 is 11 residues long. The V gene lost 4 bases and the J gene lost 2 bases, with 3 bases spanning the gap. Germline V CDR1 and CDR2: SGHTA, FQGNSA. The CDR3 DNA reads TGTGCCAGCAGCTACGCCTACGAGCAGTACTTC. It translates to CASSYAYEQYF.

In nucleotides, the CDR3 is TGTGCCAGCAGCAAGGGGATTGAAGAGACCCAGTACTTC. This gives the protein CASSKGIEETQYF. The chain carries TRBV21-1 and TRBJ2-5. TRBV21-1 counts as a pseudogene. This CDR3 spans 13 amino acids.

The CDR3 coding sequence is TGTGCCATCGGGGCAGGGGAAGAGACCCAGTACTTC. As protein: CAIGAGEETQYF. The chain couples TRBV10-3 to TRBJ2-5; possibly TRBD1 for D (6 bases). CDR1 and CDR2 from the germline V gene are ENHRY and SYGVKD. The CDR3 spans 12 residues. Trimming left V 8 bases short and J 3 bases short, with 10 bases between.

The rearrangement joins TRBV5-1 to TRBJ2-5, with TRBD1 identical over 7 bases. The CDR3 has 16 residues. V lost 2 bases to trimming and J lost 4 bases; unmatched junction nucleotides: 11. The germline V gene encodes CDR1 SGHRS and CDR2 YFSETQ. CDR3 residues: CASSLGTAQIGETQYF. The CDR3 region has the DNA TGCGCCAGCAGCTTAGGGACAGCACAAATCGGAGAGACCCAGTACTTC.

Of note for this clone: The junction and the germline gene differ at one end; a read error may be behind it. V usage is TRBV29-1 and J usage is TRBJ2-1; D is possibly TRBD2 (5 bases). Per the germline V gene, CDR1 is SQVTM and CDR2 is ANQGSEA. The CDR3 has 10 residues. The DNA of the CDR3 is TGCAGCGTTGAAGCGAACAACGGGGTCTTC. It encodes CSVEANNGVF.

In this sample, this clone turned up a few times. This CDR3 is also generated by other DNA sequences in the sample. The rearrangement joins TRBV5-1 to TRBJ1-1; D is uncertain. The CDR3 covers 13 residues. V was shortened by 1 base and J by 3 bases, with 7 bases between the two germline ends. Germline CDR1 and CDR2: SGHRS and YFSETQ. Here the CDR3 DNA reads TGCGCCAGCAGCTTGATAGTCGACACTGAAGCTTTCTTT. Translated: CASSLIVDTEAFF.

The sample holds one count of this clone. This chain connects TRBV19 to TRBJ1-2; D ambiguous. Germline loops: CDR1 LNHDA, CDR2 SQIVND (reference sequence). Between the trimmed V and J ends, which lost 7 bases and 5 bases, there was a span of 11 bases. The CDR3 contains 12 residues. The CDR3 loop reads CASTSEGYGYTF. In DNA form, the CDR3 reads TGTGCCAGTACCTCCGAAGGTTATGGCTACACCTTC.